This note documents a single T cell receptor (beta chain) sequence. What it binds is unknown. Each sample came from a Caucasian adult donor living in Nashville, Tennessee. Splitting of CD4+ cells produced CD45RA+ naive and CD45RA-negative memory subsets. Some clones are missing from TCRdb's copy, which holds only in-frame ones; the method was immunoSEQ multiplex PCR. The sample consists of under 2,500,000 clones, approximately 94% of them appearing once. These data are taken from a study of shared clonotypes between healthy human individuals. Study findings and constraints: Memory subsets had estimated richness that was generally smaller than that of naive subsets. Sharing across a few donors was seen in around 5% of naive CD4 clonotypes.

The receptor was isolated from a man aged 18 to 30 in good health. Sequencing was performed on naive CD4+ T cells sorted from blood. Sample subset: CD45RA+ positively selected.

The CDR3 DNA reads TGCGCCAGCAGCTCCACAGGGAATTCACCCCTCCACTTT. Translating gives CASSSTGNSPLHF. This sequence joins TRBV5-1 and TRBJ1-6, with D tentatively TRBD1 (6 bases). Trimming removed 3 bases at V and 7 bases at J, with 8 bases between. CDR3 size: 13 residues. Germline CDR1 SGHRS, CDR2 YFSETQ.